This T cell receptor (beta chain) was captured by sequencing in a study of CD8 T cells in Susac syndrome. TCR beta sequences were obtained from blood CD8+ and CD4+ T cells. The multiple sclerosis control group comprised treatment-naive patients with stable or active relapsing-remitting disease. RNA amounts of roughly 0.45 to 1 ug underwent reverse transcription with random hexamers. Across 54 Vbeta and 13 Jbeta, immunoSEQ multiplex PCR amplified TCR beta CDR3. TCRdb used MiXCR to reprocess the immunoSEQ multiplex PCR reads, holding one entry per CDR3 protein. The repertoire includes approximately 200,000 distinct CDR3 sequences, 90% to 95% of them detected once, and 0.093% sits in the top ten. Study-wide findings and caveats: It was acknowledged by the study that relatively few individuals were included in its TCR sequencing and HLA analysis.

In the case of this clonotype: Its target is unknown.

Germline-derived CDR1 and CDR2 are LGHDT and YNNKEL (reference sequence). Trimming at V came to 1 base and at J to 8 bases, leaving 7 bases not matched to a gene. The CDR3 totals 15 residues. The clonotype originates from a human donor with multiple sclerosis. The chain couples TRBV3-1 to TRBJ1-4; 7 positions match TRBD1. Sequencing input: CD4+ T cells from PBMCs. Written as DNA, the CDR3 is TGTGCCAGCAGCCAAGGGGTGGGGACAGTAGAAAAACTGTTTTTT. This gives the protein CASSQGVGTVEKLFF.